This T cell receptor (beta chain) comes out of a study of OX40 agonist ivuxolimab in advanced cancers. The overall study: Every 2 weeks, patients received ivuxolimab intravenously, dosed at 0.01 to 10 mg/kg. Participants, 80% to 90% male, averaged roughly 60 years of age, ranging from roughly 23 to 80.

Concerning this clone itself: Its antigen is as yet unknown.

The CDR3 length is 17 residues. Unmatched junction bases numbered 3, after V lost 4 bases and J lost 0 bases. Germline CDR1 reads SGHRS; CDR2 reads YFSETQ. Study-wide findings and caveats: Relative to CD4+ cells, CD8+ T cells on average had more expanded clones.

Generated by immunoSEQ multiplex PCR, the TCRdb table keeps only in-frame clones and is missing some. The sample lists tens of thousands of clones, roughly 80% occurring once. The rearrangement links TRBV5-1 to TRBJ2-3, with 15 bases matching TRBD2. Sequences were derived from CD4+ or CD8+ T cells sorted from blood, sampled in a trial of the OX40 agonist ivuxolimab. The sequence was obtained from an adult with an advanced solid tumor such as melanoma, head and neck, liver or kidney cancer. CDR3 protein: CASSGLAGGLSTDTQYF. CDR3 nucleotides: TGCGCCAGCAGCGGACTAGCGGGGGGGTTAAGCACAGATACGCAGTATTTT.